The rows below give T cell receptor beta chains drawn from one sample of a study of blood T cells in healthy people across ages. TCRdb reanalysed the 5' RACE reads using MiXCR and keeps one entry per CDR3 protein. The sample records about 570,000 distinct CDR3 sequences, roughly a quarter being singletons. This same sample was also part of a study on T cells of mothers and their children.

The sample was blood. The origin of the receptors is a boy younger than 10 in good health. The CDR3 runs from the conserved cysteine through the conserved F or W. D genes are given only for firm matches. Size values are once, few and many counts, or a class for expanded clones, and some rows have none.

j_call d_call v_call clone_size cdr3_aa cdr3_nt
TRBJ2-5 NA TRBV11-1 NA CASSVQRGGPTPENQETQYF TGTGCCAGCAGCGTTCAGAGGGGGGGTCCAACTCCCGAGAATCAAGAGACCCAGTACTTC
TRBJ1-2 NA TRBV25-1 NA CASRHVESGGYTF TGTGCCAGCAGGCATGTGGAGTCGGGAGGCTACACCTTC
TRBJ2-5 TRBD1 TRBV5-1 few CASTGQGGRETQYF TGCGCCAGCACTGGACAGGGGGGACGAGAGACCCAGTACTTC
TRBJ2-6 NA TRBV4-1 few CASSQSGYGANVLTF TGCGCCAGCAGCCAATCAGGGTACGGGGCCAACGTCCTGACTTTC
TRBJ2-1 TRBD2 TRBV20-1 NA CRGLAGEEQFF TGCAGAGGACTAGCGGGAGAAGAGCAGTTCTTC
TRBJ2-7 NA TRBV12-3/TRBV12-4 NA CASSTPYELYF TGTGCCAGCAGTACCCCCTACGAGCTGTACTTC
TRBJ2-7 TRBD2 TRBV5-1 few CASSLERTSGPYEQYF TGCGCCAGCAGCTTGGAGCGGACTAGCGGCCCCTACGAGCAGTACTTC
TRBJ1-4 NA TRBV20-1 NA CSAPGREKLFF TGCAGTGCTCCCGGGCGGGAAAAACTGTTTTTT
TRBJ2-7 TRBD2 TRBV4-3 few CASSQATSGRDLSYEQYF TGCGCCAGCAGCCAAGCGACTAGCGGGAGGGACCTTTCCTACGAGCAGTACTTC
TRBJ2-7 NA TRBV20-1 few CSAFRRDSYEQYF TGCAGTGCCTTCCGCCGGGACTCCTACGAGCAGTACTTC
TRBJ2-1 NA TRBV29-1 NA CSVKGSYNEQFF TGCAGCGTCAAGGGCAGTTACAATGAGCAGTTCTTC
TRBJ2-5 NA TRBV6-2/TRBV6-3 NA CASSYSDRYRQETQYF TGTGCCAGCAGTTACAGTGACAGATACCGTCAAGAGACCCAGTACTTC
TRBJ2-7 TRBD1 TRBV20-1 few CSASGTGGREQYF TGCAGTGCTAGTGGGACAGGGGGCCGCGAGCAGTACTTC
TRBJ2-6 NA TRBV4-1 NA CASSPSEGPSGANVLTF TGCGCCAGCAGCCCCAGCGAGGGACCCTCTGGGGCCAACGTCCTGACTTTC
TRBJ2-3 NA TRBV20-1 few CSARALRGEGIDTQYF TGCAGTGCTAGAGCCCTCCGTGGAGAGGGCATAGATACGCAGTATTTT
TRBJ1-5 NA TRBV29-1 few CSAGEGYQPQHF TGCAGCGCCGGGGAGGGCTACCAGCCCCAGCATTTT
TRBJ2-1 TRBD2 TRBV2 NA CASSEFGGGAGNEQFF TGTGCCAGCAGTGAATTTGGCGGGGGGGCCGGTAATGAGCAGTTCTTC
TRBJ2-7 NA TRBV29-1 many CSVVGQATSYEQYF TGCAGCGTTGTGGGGCAGGCCACCTCCTACGAGCAGTACTTC
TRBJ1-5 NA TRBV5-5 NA CASSSPGTNQPQHF TGTGCCAGCAGCAGTCCGGGCACGAATCAGCCCCAGCATTTT
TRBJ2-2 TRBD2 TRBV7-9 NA CASNIPGTSLPTGELFF TGTGCCAGCAACATCCCCGGGACTAGCCTCCCTACCGGGGAGCTGTTTTTT
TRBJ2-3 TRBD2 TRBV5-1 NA CASSQIAGGPGDTQYF TGCGCCAGCAGCCAGATAGCGGGGGGGCCGGGAGATACGCAGTATTTT
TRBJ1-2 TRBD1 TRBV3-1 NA CASSQDAGGDSTF TGTGCCAGCAGCCAAGATGCAGGGGGCGATAGCACCTTC
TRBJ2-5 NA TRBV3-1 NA CASPIRGPIRETQYF TGTGCCAGCCCCATCCGGGGACCGATTCGGGAGACCCAGTACTTC
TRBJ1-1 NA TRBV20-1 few CSARVGDTEAFF TGCAGTGCTAGGGTAGGGGACACTGAAGCTTTCTTT
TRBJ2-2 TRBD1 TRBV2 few CASRDRGAGELFF TGTGCCAGCAGGGACAGGGGAGCCGGGGAGCTGTTTTTT
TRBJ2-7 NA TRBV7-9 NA CASSLVSRLDSYEQYF TGTGCCAGCAGCTTAGTAAGCCGTCTAGATTCCTACGAGCAGTACTTC
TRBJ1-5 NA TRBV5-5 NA CASSLFPGEGNQPQHF TGTGCCAGCAGCTTGTTTCCAGGTGAAGGCAATCAGCCCCAGCATTTT
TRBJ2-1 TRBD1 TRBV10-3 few CAITMNRGSYNEQFF TGTGCCATCACTATGAACAGGGGCTCCTACAATGAGCAGTTCTTC
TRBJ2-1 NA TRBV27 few CASSFLQDNEQFF TGTGCCAGCAGTTTTCTACAGGACAATGAGCAGTTCTTC
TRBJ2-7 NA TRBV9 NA CASSVADSSSYEQYF TGTGCCAGCAGCGTAGCTGATAGCAGCTCCTACGAGCAGTACTTC
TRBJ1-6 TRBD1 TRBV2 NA CASSTGESSPLHF TGTGCCAGCAGTACAGGGGAGAGTTCACCCCTCCACTTT
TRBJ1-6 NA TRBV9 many CASSRGQNGFLHF TGTGCCAGCAGCCGAGGACAAAACGGATTCCTCCACTTT
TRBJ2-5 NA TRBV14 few CASSQGLMETQYF TGTGCCAGCAGCCAGGGTCTGATGGAGACCCAGTACTTC
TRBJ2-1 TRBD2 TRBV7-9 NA CASNGPGGEQFF TGTGCCAGCAACGGACCGGGAGGAGAGCAGTTCTTC
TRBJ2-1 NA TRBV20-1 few CSARDVFYNEQFF TGCAGTGCTAGAGATGTCTTCTACAATGAGCAGTTCTTC
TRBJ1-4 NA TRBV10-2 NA CASSRRGPGRETNEKLFF TGCGCCAGCAGTCGGCGGGGCCCCGGCAGGGAAACTAATGAAAAACTGTTTTTT
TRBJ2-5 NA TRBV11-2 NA CASSLDGTQQETQYF TGTGCCAGCAGCTTAGACGGGACACAACAAGAGACCCAGTACTTC
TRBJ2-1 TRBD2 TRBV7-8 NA CASSLVAGWSYNEQFF TGTGCCAGCAGCTTAGTAGCGGGGTGGAGTTACAATGAGCAGTTCTTC